Following are 4 T cell receptor beta chains from one sample sequenced in a study of blood T cell repertoires in COVID-19. The assay was immunoSEQ multiplex PCR, and TCRdb's table has in-frame clones only and misses some. The sample gives about 180,000 clones, 88% of which show up once; 9% is in the top ten. Sequencing used PBMCs or T cells enriched from blood (not recorded which). These receptors came from a woman aged 18-29 years who had recovered from COVID-19.

The chain joins TRBV7-9 to TRBJ1-1, with D unresolved. The V gene's germline CDR1 is SEHNR and CDR2 FQNEAQ (reference sequence). This CDR3 region has 11 residues. Trimming shortened V by 5 bases and J by 8 bases, and 9 bases separated the two germline ends. For the CDR3, the DNA is TGTGCCAGCAGCCACCCGACAGAAGCTTTCTTT. It is translated as CASSHPTEAFF.

This chain joins TRBV4-3 and TRBJ2-5; unclear D gene. V lost 1 base to trimming and J lost 4 bases, with 10 bases between them. Germline CDR1 LGHNA, CDR2 YSLEER. CDR3 length: 14 amino acids. CDR3 protein: CASSQGELGETQYF. The DNA for the CDR3 is TGCGCCAGCAGCCAAGGCGAGCTAGGAGAGACCCAGTACTTC.

This chain connects TRBV5-1 to TRBJ2-2; possible D gene TRBD1, 6 bases. The CDR3 is 16 residues long. CDR1 is SGHRS, CDR2 YFSETQ, per germline. The germline V and J ends were trimmed by 4 bases and 0 bases, with 13 bases remaining between them. The CDR3 reads CASSVNRVTNTGELFF. CDR3 DNA: TGCGCCAGCAGCGTAAACAGGGTAACGAACACCGGGGAGCTGTTTTTT.

V is TRBV6-6 and J is TRBJ2-7; TRBD1 matches at 10 bases. Germline lookup yields CDR1 MNHNY and CDR2 SVGAGI (reference sequence). The CDR3 contains 16 residues. With V trimmed by 8 bases and J by 2 bases, 12 bases remained unmatched. In DNA, the CDR3 is TGTGCCAGCGCCACAAAAGGGACAGGGGCGCCCTACGAGCAGTACTTC. Amino acids: CASATKGTGAPYEQYF.